This T cell receptor beta chain was sequenced in a study of blood T cell repertoires in COVID-19. The CDR3 loop spans 15 amino acids. V lost 4 bases and J lost 7, with 18 bases in between. The V gene's germline CDR1 is SGHRS and CDR2 YFSETQ. Living in 24 US areas, the participants were between 18 and 89 years of age. TCRdb's table, derived via immunoSEQ multiplex PCR, lists solely in-frame clones and lacks some. The profile shows roughly 200,000 clones, roughly 88% of them singletons. The chain uses TRBV5-1 and TRBJ2-1; maybe TRBD1 (6 bases). The sample was PBMCs or T cells enriched from blood (not recorded which). This sequence was found in a middle-aged man with acute COVID-19. CDR3 amino acids: CASSLNSGVRNEQFF. As DNA, the CDR3 is TGCGCCAGCAGCCTGAATTCAGGGGTGAGGAATGAGCAGTTCTTC. Full variable domain (outside the CDR3, taken from reference TRBV5-1 and TRBJ2-1): KAGVTQTPRYLIKTRGQQVTLSCSPISGHRSVSWYQQTPGQGLQFLFEYFSETQRNKGNFPGRFSGRQFSNSRSEMNVSTLELGDSALYLCASSLNSGVRNEQFFGPGTRLTVL.